This T cell receptor beta chain derives from a study of T cells in Graves' hyperthyroidism and ophthalmopathy. The investigators amplified TCR beta CDR3 regions from RNA transcripts. The TCR CDR3 first-round RT-PCR relied on the HTBI primer set. Each CDR3 protein is one row after TCRdb ran MiXCR on the multiplex PCR reads. Altogether about 420,000 distinct CDR3 sequences are present, approximately 14% being singletons, with the ten largest covering 4% to 6.5%. This clonotype showed up many times. A read error may produce the germline difference seen at one junction end. Material: blood. The TCR was taken from a woman aged 18-35 years with Graves' hyperthyroidism.

CDR3 in DNA: TGTGCCAGCAGCTTACACTCCTCCCACGAGCAGTACTTC. It translates to CASSLHSSHEQYF. The V gene is TRBV11-2, the J gene TRBJ2-7, with D unresolved. The CDR3 spans 13 residues. CDR1 is SGHAT and CDR2 is FQNNGV in the germline V gene.